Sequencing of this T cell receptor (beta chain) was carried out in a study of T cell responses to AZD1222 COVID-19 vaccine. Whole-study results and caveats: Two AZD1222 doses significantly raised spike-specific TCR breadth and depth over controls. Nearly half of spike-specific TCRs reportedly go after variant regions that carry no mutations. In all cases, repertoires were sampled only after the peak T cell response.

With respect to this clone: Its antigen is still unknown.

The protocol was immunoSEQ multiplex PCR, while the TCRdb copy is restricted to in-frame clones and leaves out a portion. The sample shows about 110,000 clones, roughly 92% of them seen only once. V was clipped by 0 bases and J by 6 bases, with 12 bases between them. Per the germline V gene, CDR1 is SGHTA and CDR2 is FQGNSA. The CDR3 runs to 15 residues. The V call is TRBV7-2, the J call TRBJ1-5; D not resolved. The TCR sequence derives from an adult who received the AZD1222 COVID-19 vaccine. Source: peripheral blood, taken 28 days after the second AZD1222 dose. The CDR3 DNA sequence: TGTGCCAGCAGCTTAGCTAAGGCAGTGGGTCAGCCCCAGCATTTT. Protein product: CASSLAKAVGQPQHF. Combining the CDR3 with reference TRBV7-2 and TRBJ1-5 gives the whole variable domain GAGVSQSPSNKVTEKGKDVELRCDPISGHTALYWYRQSLGQGLEFLIYFQGNSAPDKSGLPSDRFSAERTGGSVSTLTIQRTQQEDSAVYLCASSLAKAVGQPQHFGDGTRLSIL.